The TCR beta chain under discussion was sequenced for a study of T cells in Graves' hyperthyroidism and ophthalmopathy. This clonotype appeared many times. RNA transcripts served as the template for amplifying TCR beta CDR3 regions. TCR CDR3 regions were first amplified by RT-PCR with HTBI primers. TCRdb reprocessed the multiplex PCR reads via MiXCR and lists one record per CDR3 protein. The repertoire holds more than 500,000 distinct CDR3 sequences, with around 15% as singletons. The CDR3 is 15 amino acids. Germline-derived CDR1 and CDR2 are MNHNS and SASEGT. Trimming at V came to 4 bases and at J to 3 bases, leaving 5 bases not matched to a gene.

The receptor was derived from a woman aged 30 to 39 with Graves' hyperthyroidism. The chain links TRBV6-1 to TRBJ1-1, with TRBD1 matching over 10 bases. The material sequenced was blood. In nucleotides, the CDR3 is TGTGCCAGCAGTGCTCCGGGACAGGGGTACACTGAAGCTTTCTTT. It yields the protein CASSAPGQGYTEAFF.